This T cell receptor beta chain emerged from a study of long-term antiretroviral therapy in people with HIV. The authors ran the immunoSEQ assay, v3.0, at survey level. Here immunoSEQ multiplex PCR was the method, and the copy in TCRdb shows in-frame clones only, minus some. Of about 10,000 clones in the sample, 84% were seen once. Everyone in the study who had HIV was treated in the United States. The germline CDR1 and CDR2 sequences are SGHDT and YYEEEE. The V gene end was trimmed by 0 bases and the J gene end by 7 bases; junction bases not matched to a gene: 8. The CDR3 is 15 residues long. This clone was seen only once.

The sample consisted of unsorted PBMCs, taken 0.3 years before starting antiretroviral therapy. J is TRBJ2-7 and V is TRBV5-6; TRBD1 agrees at 9 bases. The sequence derives from a man aged 25-45 years with HIV. CDR3 nucleotides: TGTGCCAGCAGCTTGGGACCGGACAGGGGTCGGGAGCAGTACTTC. Its translation: CASSLGPDRGREQYF.